This entry is about one T cell receptor (beta chain). This sample was included in a study of shared clonotypes between healthy human individuals. Libraries were prepared by immunoSEQ multiplex PCR; TCRdb keeps only in-frame clonotypes and omits some of them. The sample consists of about 2.4 million clones, over 85% of them appearing once. Germline V CDR1 and CDR2: SQVTM, ANQGSEA. V dropped 7 bases and J dropped 6 bases, with 21 bases sitting between them. This CDR3 region has 15 residues. The TCR was taken from a man aged 18 to 29 in good health. Some clones in this sample may be carry-over from other donors' samples. The sequencing input was naive CD4+ T cells from PBMCs. Subset in this sample: CD45RA+ positively selected. V and J are TRBV29-1 and TRBJ2-2, with D perhaps TRBD2 (6 bases). CDR3 sequence reads: CSASVRAAKAGELFF. The CDR3 bases are TGCAGCGCTAGCGTCCGGGCTGCTAAGGCCGGGGAGCTGTTTTTT.